Below, one T cell receptor beta chain is given with its context. Antigen unknown. Here immunoSEQ multiplex PCR was the method, and the copy in TCRdb shows in-frame clones only, minus some. The table shows 120,000 to 150,000 clones, with about 90% occurring only once. Germline V gene lookup returns CDR1 SGHRS and CDR2 YFSETQ. CDR3 length equals 15 residues. Trimming took off 3 bases at V and 4 bases at J, with 16 bases between the two ends. The data are from a study of T cell responses to AZD1222 COVID-19 vaccine. Study outcomes and limitations: Repertoires were sampled only after the peak T cell response. Baseline antibody screening turned up just a handful of seropositive AZD1222 recipients.

V and J are TRBV5-1 and TRBJ2-5; D call uncertain. This TCR derives from an adult who received the MenACWY meningococcal vaccine as a control. Sequencing used peripheral blood, obtained 28 days after the second dose of the MenACWY control vaccine. CDR3 coding DNA: TGCGCCAGCAGCTCATCCTATTCGGCCACAGAGACCCAGTACTTC. Translated, it gives CASSSSYSATETQYF.